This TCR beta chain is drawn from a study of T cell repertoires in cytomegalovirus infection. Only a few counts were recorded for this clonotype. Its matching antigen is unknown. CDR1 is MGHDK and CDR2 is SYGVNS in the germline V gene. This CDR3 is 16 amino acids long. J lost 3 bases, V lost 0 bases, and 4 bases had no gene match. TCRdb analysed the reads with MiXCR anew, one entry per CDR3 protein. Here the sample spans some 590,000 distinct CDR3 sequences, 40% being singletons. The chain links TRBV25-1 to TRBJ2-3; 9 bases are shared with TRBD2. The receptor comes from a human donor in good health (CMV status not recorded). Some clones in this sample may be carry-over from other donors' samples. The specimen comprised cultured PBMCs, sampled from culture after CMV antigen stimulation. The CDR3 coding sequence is TGTGCCAGCAGTGAATATATAGCGGGGGAAACAGATACGCAGTATTTT. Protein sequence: CASSEYIAGETDTQYF.